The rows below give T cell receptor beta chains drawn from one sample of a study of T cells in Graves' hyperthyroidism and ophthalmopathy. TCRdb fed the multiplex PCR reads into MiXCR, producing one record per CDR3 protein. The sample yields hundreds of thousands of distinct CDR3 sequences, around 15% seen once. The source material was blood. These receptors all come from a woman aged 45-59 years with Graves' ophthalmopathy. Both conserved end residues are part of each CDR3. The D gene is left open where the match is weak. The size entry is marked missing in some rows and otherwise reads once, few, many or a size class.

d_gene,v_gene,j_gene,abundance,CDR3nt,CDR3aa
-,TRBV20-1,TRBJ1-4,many,TGCAGTGCTAGAGATCGTCAGGAAAAACTGTTTTTT,CSARDRQEKLFF
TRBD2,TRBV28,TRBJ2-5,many,TGTGCCAGCAGAAGGGAGACGATAGCGGGGGAAGAGGCCCAGTACTTC,CASRRETIAGEEAQYF
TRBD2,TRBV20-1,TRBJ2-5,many,TGCAGTGCTTACGGACTAGCGGGACCAAAGGATGTGGAGACCCAGTACTTC,CSAYGLAGPKDVETQYF
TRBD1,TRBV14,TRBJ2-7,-,TGTGCCAGCAGCCAAGATTGGCCAGGGGGCTGGTACGAGCAGTACTTC,CASSQDWPGGWYEQYF
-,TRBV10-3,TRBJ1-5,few,TGTGCCATCAGTGAGTCTGCGAGGGGGGAGCCCCAGCATTTT,CAISESARGEPQHF
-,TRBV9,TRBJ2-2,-,TGTGCCAGCAGGGTTGATGGGGGCACCGGGGAGCTGTTTTTT,CASRVDGGTGELFF
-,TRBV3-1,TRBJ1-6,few,TGTGCCAGCAGCCAAGTGAGGGCACATGGCCGTAATTCACCCCTCCACTTT,CASSQVRAHGRNSPLHF
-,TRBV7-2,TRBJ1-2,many,TGTGCCAGCAGCGTAACGGGGGGTAACTATGGCTACACCTTC,CASSVTGGNYGYTF
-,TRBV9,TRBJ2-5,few,TGTGCCAGCAGCGTAGCGTGGGGGCTCCAAGAGACCCAGTACTTC,CASSVAWGLQETQYF
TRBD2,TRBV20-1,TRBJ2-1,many,TGCAGTGCTGCAACTAGCGGGTACAATGAGCAGTTCTTC,CSAATSGYNEQFF
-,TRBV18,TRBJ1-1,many,TGTGCCAGCTCACCTGGACGGGGGAACACTGAAGCTTTCTTT,CASSPGRGNTEAFF
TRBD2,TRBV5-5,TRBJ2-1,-,TGTGCCAGTAGGATCCAGGGACTAGCGGGAGGGAGCTCCTACAATGAGCAGTTCTTC,CASRIQGLAGGSSYNEQFF
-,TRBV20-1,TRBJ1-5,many,TGCAGTGCTAGAGCCGACCTAAATCAGCCCCAGCATTTT,CSARADLNQPQHF
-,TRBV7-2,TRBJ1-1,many,TGTGCCAGCAGCTTAGGGTGGGGAGGGGAATTTGGCACTGAAGCTTTCTTT,CASSLGWGGEFGTEAFF
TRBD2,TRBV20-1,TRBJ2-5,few,TGCAGTGCTAATAACGGACTAGCGGGAGGGCCCCGGGGGGAGACCCAGTACTTC,CSANNGLAGGPRGETQYF
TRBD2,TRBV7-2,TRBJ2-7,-,TGTGCCAGCAGCTTCGGTAGCGGGAGAGGCGGTCGCAACGAGCAGTACTTC,CASSFGSGRGGRNEQYF
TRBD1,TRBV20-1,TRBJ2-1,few,TGCAGTGCTAGAGAAAAGGGGGCCCTGGGTGAGCAGTTCTTC,CSAREKGALGEQFF
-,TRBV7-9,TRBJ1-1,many,TGTGCCAGCAGCTGGAATGGGGAGGTAGCTTTCTTT,CASSWNGEVAFF
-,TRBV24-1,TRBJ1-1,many,TGTGCCACCAGTGATTCTCGGACAGTGAACACTGAAGCTTTCTTT,CATSDSRTVNTEAFF
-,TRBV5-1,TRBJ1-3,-,TGCGCCAGCAGCTTGGCTTTTGGGGCTGGAAACACCATATATTTT,CASSLAFGAGNTIYF
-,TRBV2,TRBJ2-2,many,TGTGCCAGCACCTTCCCGGATCACACCGGGGAGCTGTTTTTT,CASTFPDHTGELFF
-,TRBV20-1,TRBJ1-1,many,TGCAGTGCCATAAGCGGGGGCACTGAAGCTTTCTTT,CSAISGGTEAFF
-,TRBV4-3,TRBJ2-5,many,TGCGCCAGCAGCCAAGATCGGGACACGACCCAGTACTTC,CASSQDRDTTQYF
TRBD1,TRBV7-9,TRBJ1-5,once,TGTGCCAGCAGCCTGGGACAGGGGATATTTAGCAATCAGCCCCAGCATTTT,CASSLGQGIFSNQPQHF
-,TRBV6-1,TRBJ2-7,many,TGTGCCAGCAGTGAAGGCCGCGAGCAGTACTTC,CASSEGREQYF
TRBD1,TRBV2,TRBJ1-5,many,TGTGCCAGCAGAAGCGGGACAGGGGGTAGCAATCAGCCCCAGCATTTT,CASRSGTGGSNQPQHF
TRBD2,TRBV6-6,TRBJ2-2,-,TGTGCCAGCAGTTACTCTAGCGGGAGCACCGGGGAGCTGTTTTTT,CASSYSSGSTGELFF
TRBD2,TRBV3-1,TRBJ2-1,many,TGTGCCAGCAGCCCGGGACTAGCGGGAGGGGTCGCCTACAATGAGCAGTTCTTC,CASSPGLAGGVAYNEQFF
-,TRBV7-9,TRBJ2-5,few,TGTGCCAGCAGCCCTCAAGCGAGGGAGACCCAGTACTTC,CASSPQARETQYF
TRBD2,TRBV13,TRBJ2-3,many,TGTGCCAGCAGCTTCGGGACTAGCGGGAGAGATACGCAGTATTTT,CASSFGTSGRDTQYF
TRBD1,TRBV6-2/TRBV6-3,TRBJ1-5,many,TGTGCCAGCAGACCAGGGGGAATGTTCAATCAGCCCCAGCATTTT,CASRPGGMFNQPQHF
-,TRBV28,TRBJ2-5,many,TGTGCCAGCAGTAAACAGGGTGTGGAGACCCAGTACTTC,CASSKQGVETQYF
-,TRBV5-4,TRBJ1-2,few,TGTGCCAGCAGCTTGGTACCGGTTTCGGTCTATGGCTACACCTTC,CASSLVPVSVYGYTF
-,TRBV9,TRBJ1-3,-,TGTGCCAGCAGCGTAGACGGGGCTGGAAACACCATATATTTT,CASSVDGAGNTIYF
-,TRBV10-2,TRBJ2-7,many,TGCGCCAGCAGTGACCCTGCGGGACCGAGTACCTACGAGCAGTACTTC,CASSDPAGPSTYEQYF
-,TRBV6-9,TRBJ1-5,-,TGTGCCAGCAGTTTTAAGGTTGGCAATCAGCCCCAGCATTTT,CASSFKVGNQPQHF
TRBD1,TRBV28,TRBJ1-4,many,TGTGCCAGCAGTTTAGTAACAGGGGTATGGGAAAAACTGTTTTTT,CASSLVTGVWEKLFF
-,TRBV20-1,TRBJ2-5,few,TGCAGTGCTAGTAACGGGCCAGAGACCCAGTACTTC,CSASNGPETQYF
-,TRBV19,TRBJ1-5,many,TGTGCCAGTAGTATGGGGCGCCCGGAAGGTCAGCCCCAGCATTTT,CASSMGRPEGQPQHF
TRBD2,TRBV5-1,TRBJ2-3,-,TGCGCCAGCAGCTTAGGGACTAGCGGGAGATCGGGAGATACGCAGTATTTT,CASSLGTSGRSGDTQYF
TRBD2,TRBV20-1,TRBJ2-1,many,TGCAGTGCTAGTTCGCTAGCGGGTGTTAGGAGTGAGCAGTTCTTC,CSASSLAGVRSEQFF
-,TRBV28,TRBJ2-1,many,TGTGCCAGCAGTTTATTCCCTAACAACAATGAGCAGTTCTTC,CASSLFPNNNEQFF
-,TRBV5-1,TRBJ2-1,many,TGCGCCAGCAGCCCGGAGGCGAACAATGAGCAGTTCTTC,CASSPEANNEQFF
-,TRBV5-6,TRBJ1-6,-,TGTGCCAGCAGCTTAGAACGTATGAATTCACCCCTCCACTTT,CASSLERMNSPLHF
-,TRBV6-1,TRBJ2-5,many,TGTGCCAGCAGTTACACCCGGGGACAAGAGACCCAGTACTTC,CASSYTRGQETQYF
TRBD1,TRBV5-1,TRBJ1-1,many,TGCGCCAGCAGAAGGACAGGGGGCGTACAAATGAACACTGAAGCTTTCTTT,CASRRTGGVQMNTEAFF
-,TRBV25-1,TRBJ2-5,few,TGTGCCAGCAGTGGTGTTCAGGGTCAAGAGACCCAGTACTTC,CASSGVQGQETQYF
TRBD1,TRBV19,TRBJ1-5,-,TGTGCCAGTAGTACAGGACAGGGGGTAGGGCAGCCCCAGCATTTT,CASSTGQGVGQPQHF
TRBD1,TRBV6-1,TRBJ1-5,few,TGTGCCAGCACCGCCGGGACAGGGACCACGCCCCAGCATTTT,CASTAGTGTTPQHF
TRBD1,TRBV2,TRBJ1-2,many,TGTGCCAGCAAAGGGGGCAGGGTCGGAGGCTACACCTTC,CASKGGRVGGYTF
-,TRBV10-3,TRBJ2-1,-,TGTGCCATCAGTGAGTCCCGAACCCCGAGGGATGAGCAGTTCTTC,CAISESRTPRDEQFF
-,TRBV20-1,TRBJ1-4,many,TGCAGTGCTAGAGTGGTGGGGAAACTGTTTTTT,CSARVVGKLFF
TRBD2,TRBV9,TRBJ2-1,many,TGTGCCAGCAGCAAGTCCCTACTAGCGGGAGGGTACAATGAGCAGTTCTTC,CASSKSLLAGGYNEQFF
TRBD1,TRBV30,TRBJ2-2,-,TGTGCCTGGGGGACAGGGTCCGGGGAGCTGTTTTTT,CAWGTGSGELFF